This TCR beta chain appears in the sequencing data of a study of neurological immune-mediated disorders. Findings of the study overall: HTLV-1-associated myelopathy led in TCR clonal expansion, while multiple sclerosis ranked lowest, below healthy controls.

This clonotype appeared many times. Its matching antigen is unknown. The CDR3 runs to 15 residues. Germline CDR1 reads SGHAT; CDR2 reads FQNNGV. The ends were cut back, 0 bases at V and 3 bases at J, with 12 bases in the middle. 5'RACE with 10-nucleotide random UMIs generated the cDNA. TCRdb called the 5' RACE reads again in MiXCR, with one record for every CDR3 protein. The sample includes 28,000 or so distinct CDR3 sequences, under 25% of them seen just once. The chain is built from TRBV11-2 and TRBJ2-7; D is unclear. The sequenced material came from PBMCs. The TCR sequence derives from a woman aged 55-69 years in good health. CDR3 sequence reads: CASSLDRGRVYEQYF. The DNA of the CDR3 is TGTGCCAGCAGCTTAGATCGTGGCCGAGTCTACGAGCAGTACTTC.